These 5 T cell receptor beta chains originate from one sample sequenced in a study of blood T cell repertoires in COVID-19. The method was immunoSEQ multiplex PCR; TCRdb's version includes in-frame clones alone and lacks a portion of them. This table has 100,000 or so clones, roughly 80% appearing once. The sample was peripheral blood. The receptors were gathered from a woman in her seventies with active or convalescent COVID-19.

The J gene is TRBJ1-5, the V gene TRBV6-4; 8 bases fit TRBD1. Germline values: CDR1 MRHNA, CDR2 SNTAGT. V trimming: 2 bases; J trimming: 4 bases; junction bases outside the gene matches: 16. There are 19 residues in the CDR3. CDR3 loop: CASSDARGDRPSPNQPQHF. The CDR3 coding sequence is TGTGCCAGCAGTGACGCTAGGGGGGACAGGCCCTCCCCTAATCAGCCCCAGCATTTT.

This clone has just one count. CDR3 in DNA: TGTGCCAGCAGCCCTGACGTAGGAGCCCATAACTATGGCTACACCTTC. Amino acids: CASSPDVGAHNYGYTF. V usage is TRBV28 and J usage is TRBJ1-2; D gene unclear. V lost 6 bases and J 1 base, leaving 18 bases between the germline ends. Germline-derived CDR1 and CDR2 are MDHEN and SYDVKM. The CDR3 is made up of 16 amino acids.

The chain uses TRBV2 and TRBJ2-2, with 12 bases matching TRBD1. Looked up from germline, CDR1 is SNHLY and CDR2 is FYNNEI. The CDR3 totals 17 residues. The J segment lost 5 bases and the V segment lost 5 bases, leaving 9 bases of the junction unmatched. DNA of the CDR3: TGTGCCAGCAGTACGTCCCGGGACAGGGGGCGAACCGGGGAGCTGTTTTTT. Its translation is CASSTSRDRGRTGELFF.

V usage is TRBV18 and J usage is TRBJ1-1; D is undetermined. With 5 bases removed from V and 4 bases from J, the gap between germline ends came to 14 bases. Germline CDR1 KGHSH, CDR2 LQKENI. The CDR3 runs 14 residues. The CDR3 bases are TGTGCCAGCTCAGCCCGGGGAGCAAGCACTGAAGCTTTCTTT. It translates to CASSARGASTEAFF.

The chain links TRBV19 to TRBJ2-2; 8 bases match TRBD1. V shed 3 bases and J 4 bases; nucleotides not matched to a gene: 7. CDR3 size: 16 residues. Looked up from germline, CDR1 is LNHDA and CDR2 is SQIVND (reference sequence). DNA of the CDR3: TGTGCCAGTAGTATCGACAGGGGTGCTAGCACCGGGGAGCTGTTTTTT. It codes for CASSIDRGASTGELFF.